This TCR beta chain stems from a study of OX40 agonist ivuxolimab in advanced cancers. Profiling relied on immunoSEQ multiplex PCR, and the TCRdb table lists in-frame clones only, not all of them. The table has approximately 58,000 clones, around 93% seen once; the top ten hold almost 0.45%. There are 16 residues in the CDR3. Germline CDR1 MNHEY, CDR2 SMNVEV (reference sequence). Trimming took off 3 bases at V and 0 bases at J, with 9 bases between the two ends. The rearrangement links TRBV27 to TRBJ1-6, with D perhaps TRBD1 (5 bases). This TCR derives from an adult with an advanced solid tumor such as melanoma, head and neck, liver or kidney cancer. Sequenced material: CD4+ or CD8+ T cells sorted from blood, taken in a trial of the OX40 agonist ivuxolimab. Here the CDR3 DNA reads TGTGCCAGCAGTTTTCGGGGGAGCTCCTATAATTCACCCCTCCACTTT. Translating it yields CASSFRGSSYNSPLHF.